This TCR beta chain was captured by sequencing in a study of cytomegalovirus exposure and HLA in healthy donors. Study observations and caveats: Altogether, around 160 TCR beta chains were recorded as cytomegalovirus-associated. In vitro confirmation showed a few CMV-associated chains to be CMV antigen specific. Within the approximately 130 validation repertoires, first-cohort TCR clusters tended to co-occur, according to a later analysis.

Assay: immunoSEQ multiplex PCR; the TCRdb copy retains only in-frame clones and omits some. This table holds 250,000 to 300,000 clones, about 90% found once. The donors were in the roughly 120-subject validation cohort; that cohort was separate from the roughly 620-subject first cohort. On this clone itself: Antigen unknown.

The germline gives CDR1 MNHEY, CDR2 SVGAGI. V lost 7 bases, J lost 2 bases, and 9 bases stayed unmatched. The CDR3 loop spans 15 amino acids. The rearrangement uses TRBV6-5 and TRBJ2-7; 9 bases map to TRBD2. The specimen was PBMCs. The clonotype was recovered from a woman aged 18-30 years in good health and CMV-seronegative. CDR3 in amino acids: CASNRLAGSTYEQYF. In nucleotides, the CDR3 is TGTGCCAGCAACCGCCTAGCGGGGAGTACCTACGAGCAGTACTTC.